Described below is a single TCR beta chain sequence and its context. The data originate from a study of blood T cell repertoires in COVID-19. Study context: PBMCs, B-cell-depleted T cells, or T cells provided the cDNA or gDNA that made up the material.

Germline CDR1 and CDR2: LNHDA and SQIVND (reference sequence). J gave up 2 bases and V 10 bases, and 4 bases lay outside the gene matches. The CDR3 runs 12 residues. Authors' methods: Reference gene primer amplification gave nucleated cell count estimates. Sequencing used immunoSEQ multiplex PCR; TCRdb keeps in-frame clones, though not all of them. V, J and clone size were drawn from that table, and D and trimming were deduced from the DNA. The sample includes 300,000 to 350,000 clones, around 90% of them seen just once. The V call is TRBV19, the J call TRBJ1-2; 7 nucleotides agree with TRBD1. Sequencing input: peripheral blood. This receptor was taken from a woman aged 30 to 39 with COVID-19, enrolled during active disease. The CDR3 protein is CATTDRNYGYTF. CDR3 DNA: TGTGCCACAACGGACAGGAACTATGGCTACACCTTC.